These T cell receptor beta chains were read from a single sample in a study of blood T cells in healthy people across ages. TCRdb re-derived calls from the 5' RACE reads in MiXCR, one entry per CDR3 protein. The data show about 690,000 distinct CDR3 sequences, 40% to 50% seen once. The material sequenced was blood. The receptors derive from an elderly man in good health. CDR3s leave out the opening cysteine and the closing phenylalanine or tryptophan. The order of the fields is J gene, V gene, CDR3 protein.

>TRBJ2-5|TRBV20-1
SARKGQPIKETQY
>TRBJ2-7|TRBV11-2
ASSFPYEQY
>TRBJ2-7|TRBV12-3/TRBV12-4
ASSLGRQAIYEQY
>TRBJ2-5|TRBV11-2
ASSLDPKETQY
>TRBJ2-3|TRBV20-1
SASRREGIDTQY
>TRBJ2-5|TRBV2
ASSGLAGMLGETQY
>TRBJ2-3|TRBV3-1
ASSQAGTGSTDTQY
>TRBJ1-4|TRBV9
ASSLGQGARNEKLF
>TRBJ2-5|TRBV5-1
ASSLPGEETQY
>TRBJ2-7|TRBV7-8
ASSVGARNYEQY